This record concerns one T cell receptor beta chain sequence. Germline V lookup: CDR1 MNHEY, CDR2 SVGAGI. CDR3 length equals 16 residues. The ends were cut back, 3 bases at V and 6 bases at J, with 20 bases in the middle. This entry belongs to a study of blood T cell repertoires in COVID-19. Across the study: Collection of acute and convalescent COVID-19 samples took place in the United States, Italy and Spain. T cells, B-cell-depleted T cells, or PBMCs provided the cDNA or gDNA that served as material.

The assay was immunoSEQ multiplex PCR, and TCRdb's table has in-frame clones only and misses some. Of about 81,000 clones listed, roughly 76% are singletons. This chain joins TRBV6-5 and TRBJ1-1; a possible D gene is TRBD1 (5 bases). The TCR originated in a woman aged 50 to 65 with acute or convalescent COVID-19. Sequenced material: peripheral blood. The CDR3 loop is CASSYHQVGQGAEAFF. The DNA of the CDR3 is TGTGCCAGCAGTTATCACCAAGTAGGGCAGGGCGCTGAAGCTTTCTTT.